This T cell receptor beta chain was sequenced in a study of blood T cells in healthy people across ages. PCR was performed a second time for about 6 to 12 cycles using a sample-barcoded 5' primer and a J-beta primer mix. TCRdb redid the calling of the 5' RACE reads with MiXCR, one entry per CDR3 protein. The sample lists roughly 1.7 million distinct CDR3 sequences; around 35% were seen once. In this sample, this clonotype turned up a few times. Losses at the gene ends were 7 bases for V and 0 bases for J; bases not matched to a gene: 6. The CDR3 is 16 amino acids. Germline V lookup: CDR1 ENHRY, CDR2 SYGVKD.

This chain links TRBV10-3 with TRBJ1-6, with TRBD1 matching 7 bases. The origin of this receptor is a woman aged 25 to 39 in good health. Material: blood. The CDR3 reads CAITSDRSSYNSPLHF. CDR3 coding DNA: TGTGCCATCACCTCGGACAGGAGCTCCTATAATTCACCCCTCCACTTT.